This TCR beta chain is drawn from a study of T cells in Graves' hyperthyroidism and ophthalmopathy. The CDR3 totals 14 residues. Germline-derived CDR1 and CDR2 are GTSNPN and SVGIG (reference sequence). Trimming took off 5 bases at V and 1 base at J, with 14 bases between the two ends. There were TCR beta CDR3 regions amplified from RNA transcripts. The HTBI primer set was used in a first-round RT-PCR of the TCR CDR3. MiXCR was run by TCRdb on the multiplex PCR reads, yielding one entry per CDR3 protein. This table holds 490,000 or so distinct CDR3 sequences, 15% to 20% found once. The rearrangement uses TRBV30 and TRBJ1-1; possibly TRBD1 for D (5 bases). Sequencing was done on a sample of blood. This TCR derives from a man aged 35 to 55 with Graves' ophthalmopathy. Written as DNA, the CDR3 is TGTGCCTGGGACGGGGGGGAGCCGAACACTGAAGCTTTCTTT. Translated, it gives CAWDGGEPNTEAFF.